This T cell receptor (beta chain) was recovered during a study of blood T cells in healthy people across ages. Looking at the study overall: Template switching picked up about one barcoded beta molecule for each two T cells.

Using a J-beta primer mix together with a sample-barcoded 5' primer, a second PCR was run for roughly 6 to 12 cycles. A template-switch adaptor that had 12 random nucleotides put a tag on each cDNA molecule. TCRdb analysed the 5' RACE reads with MiXCR anew, one entry per CDR3 protein. The table lists more than 550,000 distinct CDR3 sequences, about 20% of them singletons. Trimming removed 0 bases at V and 4 bases at J, with 13 bases between. The CDR3 is made up of 14 amino acids. CDR1 DFQATT and CDR2 SNEGSKA come from the germline V gene (reference sequence). The rearrangement links TRBV20-1 to TRBJ2-7, with D unresolved. The sequence derives from a man between 70 and 80 years old in good health. The sequenced sample consisted of blood. The CDR3 coding sequence is TGCAGTGCTAGAGATCGGAGCGTCCCTTACGAGCAGTACTTC. Residues: CSARDRSVPYEQYF.